This T cell receptor beta chain was profiled in a study of early T cells in non-severe SARS-CoV-2 infection. The sample holds many counts of this clonotype. A single record per CDR3 protein comes from TCRdb applying MiXCR to the 5' RACE reads. The sample has some 35,000 distinct CDR3 sequences, under 5% seen once. The V end was cut by 10 bases, the J end by 4 bases, with 23 bases between. Per the germline V gene, CDR1 is MNHEY and CDR2 is SMNVEV (reference sequence). The CDR3 has 15 residues. This TCR was recovered from an adult who was a healthcare worker with PCR-confirmed SARS-CoV-2 infection or an uninfected control (not recorded which). J is TRBJ2-7 and V is TRBV27, with D possibly being TRBD1 or TRBD2 (5 bases each). The sequencing sample was made of whole blood. The CDR3 is CATSPVGTSKYEQYF. The CDR3 DNA sequence: TGTGCCACCTCACCTGTGGGGACGTCAAAATACGAGCAGTACTTC.